This T cell receptor (beta chain) was sequenced for a study of CXCR3-negative and CXCR3-positive naive CD8 T cells. Study details: The study obtained 130 million to 150 million TRB reads, about 1.5 +/- 0.3 million per library. Study results and limitations: Similar levels of surface CD5 were seen between naive subsets; TCR strength was inferred from TRB CDR3 properties. Similar TRBV-TRBJ usage characterized naive CXCR3-negative and CXCR3-positive cells; memory cells differed.

The TRB libraries of cDNA were built by UMI-labeled 5' RACE. TCRdb re-called the 5' RACE reads and catalogs CDR3 proteins one per entry, DNA excluded. This sample contains about 40,000 distinct CDR3 sequences. Sorting was done in triplicate for each CD8+ T cell subset (fewer than 340,000 cells each). Germline lookup yields CDR1 MGHRA and CDR2 YSYEKL. The CDR3 has 16 residues. On this clonotype: What it recognizes is unknown.

This clonotype originated in a human donor in good health. Some clones in this sample may be carry-over from other donors' samples. This rearrangement joins TRBV4-1 to TRBJ2-2; TCRdb reports TRBD1, a call that lacks DNA to check it against. The specimen sequenced was memory CD8+ T cells from blood. The CDR3 sequence: CASSQESGGDTGELFF.